Detailed here is one TCR beta chain. The repertoire was sequenced with immunoSEQ multiplex PCR; TCRdb's copy has only in-frame clones and lacks some. The sample yields around 77,000 clones, 80% seen once. The source of the sample is a study of T cell clones after liver transplantation. Overall study context: Three of eight recipients were HCV-positive; others had non-autoimmune, non-viral indications.

The CDR3 has 12 residues. Trimming cost V 6 bases and J 8 bases, with 13 bases left between them. Germline CDR1 reads SEHNR; CDR2 reads FQNEAQ (reference sequence). This clonotype was sampled from a human patient who received a liver transplant. A subset of T cells may come from the graft donor. The starting material was CD4+ T cells from blood, obtained 12 months after liver transplant. The chain uses TRBV7-9 and TRBJ1-1; D might be TRBD1 (5 bases). CDR3 DNA: TGTGCCAGCAGTCCCAGGGAAAGCGAAGCTTTCTTT. This gives the protein CASSPRESEAFF.